This TCR beta chain was recovered during a study of cytomegalovirus exposure and HLA in healthy donors. As for this clone: Antigen: not known.

The junction had 9 bases not matched to a gene; V was cut back by 4 bases and J by 4 bases. The CDR3 totals 15 residues. Germline-derived CDR1 and CDR2 are MNHEY and SMNVEV (reference sequence). Use of 60 Vbeta and 13 Jbeta primers characterized the PCR. Profiling relied on immunoSEQ multiplex PCR, and the TCRdb table lists in-frame clones only, not all of them. There are tens of thousands of clones in the sample, with 3% to 4% held by the top ten. Study-level points and caveats: A later analysis appeared to link common viral pathogens to several of the most significant clusters. Later work found most CMV-associated TCR beta chains apparently HLA-restricted. A prior analysis recorded that most TCR beta V segments were productive about 87% or about 30% of the time. Immune exposure information comprised only CMV serostatus.

The sample taken for sequencing was PBMCs. The chain employs TRBV27 and TRBJ1-2, with 7 positions matching TRBD1. This receptor was identified in a young man in good health and CMV-seropositive. The CDR3 sequence: CASSSWQGGGYGYTF. The CDR3 DNA reads as TGTGCCAGCAGTTCATGGCAGGGGGGTGGCTATGGCTACACCTTC.